This T cell receptor (beta chain) originates from a study of response to subunit inactivated influenza vaccine. Overall study results and limits: Authors suggested few new T cells are recruited by each seasonal influenza vaccination.

About this clonotype itself: The antigen is not known.

TCRdb recomputed calls from the RT-PCR reads with MiXCR, one row per CDR3 protein. Of around 850,000 distinct CDR3 sequences listed, 15% to 20% are singletons. Trimming removed 3 bases from V and 11 bases from J; junction bases left unmatched: 7. This CDR3 region has 13 residues. Germline CDR1 and CDR2: KGHSH and LQKENI. Here the sequenced sample was PBMCs from blood, taken 5 days after vaccination. The TCR comes from a man aged 50 or older who received an inactivated influenza vaccine. The genes are TRBV18 and TRBJ1-1, with 9 positions matching TRBD1. The CDR3 protein is CASSPIGDRGAFF. In DNA form, the CDR3 reads TGTGCCAGCTCACCGATTGGAGACAGGGGGGCTTTCTTT.